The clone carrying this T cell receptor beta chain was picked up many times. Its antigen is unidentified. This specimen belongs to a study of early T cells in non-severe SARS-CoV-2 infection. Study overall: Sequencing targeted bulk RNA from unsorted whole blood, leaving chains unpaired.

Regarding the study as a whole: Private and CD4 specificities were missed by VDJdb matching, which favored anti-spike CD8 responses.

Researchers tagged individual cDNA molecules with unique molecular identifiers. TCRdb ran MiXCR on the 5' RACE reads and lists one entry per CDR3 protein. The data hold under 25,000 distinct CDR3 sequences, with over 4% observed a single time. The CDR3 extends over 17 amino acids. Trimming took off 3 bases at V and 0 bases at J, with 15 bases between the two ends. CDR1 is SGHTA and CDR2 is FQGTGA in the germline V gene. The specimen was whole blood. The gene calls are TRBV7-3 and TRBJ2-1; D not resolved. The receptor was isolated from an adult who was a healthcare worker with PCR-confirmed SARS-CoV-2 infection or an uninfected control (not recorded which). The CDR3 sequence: CASSLMNRASSYNEQFF. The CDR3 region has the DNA TGTGCCAGCAGCTTGATGAATAGGGCGAGCTCCTACAATGAGCAGTTCTTC. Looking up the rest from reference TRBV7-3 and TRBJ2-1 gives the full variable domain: GAGVSQTPSNKVTEKGKYVELRCDPISGHTALYWYRQSLGQGPEFLIYFQGTGAADDSGLPNDRFFAVRPEGSVSTLKIQRTERGDSAVYLCASSLMNRASSYNEQFFGPGTRLTVL.